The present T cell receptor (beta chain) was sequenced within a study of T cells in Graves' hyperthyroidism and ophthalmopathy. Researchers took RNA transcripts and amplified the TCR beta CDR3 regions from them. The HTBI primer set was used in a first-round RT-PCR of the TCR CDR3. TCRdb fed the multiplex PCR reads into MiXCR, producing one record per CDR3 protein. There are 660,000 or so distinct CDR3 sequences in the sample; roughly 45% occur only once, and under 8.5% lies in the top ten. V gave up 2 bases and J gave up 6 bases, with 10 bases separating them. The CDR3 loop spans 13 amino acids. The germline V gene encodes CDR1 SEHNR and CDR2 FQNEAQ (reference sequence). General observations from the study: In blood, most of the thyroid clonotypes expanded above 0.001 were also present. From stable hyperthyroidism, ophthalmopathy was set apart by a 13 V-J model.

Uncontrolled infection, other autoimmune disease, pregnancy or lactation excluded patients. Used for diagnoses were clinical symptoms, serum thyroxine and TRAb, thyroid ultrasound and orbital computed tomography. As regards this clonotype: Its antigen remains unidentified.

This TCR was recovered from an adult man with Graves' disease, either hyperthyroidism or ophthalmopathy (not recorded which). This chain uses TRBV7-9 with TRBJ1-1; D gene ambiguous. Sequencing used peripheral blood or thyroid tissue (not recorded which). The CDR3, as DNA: TGTGCCAGCAGCTTACACCCAGAACCTGAAGCTTTCTTT. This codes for CASSLHPEPEAFF.